The 11 T cell receptor beta chains reported below all come from one sample, sequenced in a study of blood T cell repertoires in COVID-19. The assay was immunoSEQ multiplex PCR, and TCRdb's table has in-frame clones only and misses some. The table records more than 45,000 clones, 85% to 90% of them present only once. Sequencing was carried out using peripheral blood. These receptors were taken from a man between 60 and 75 years old with acute or convalescent COVID-19.

The V gene is TRBV6-4, the J gene TRBJ1-1, with a weak D call TRBD1 (6 bases). Germline-derived CDR1 and CDR2 are MRHNA and SNTAGT. The CDR3 loop spans 15 amino acids. Trimming removed 1 base from V and 7 bases from J, with 16 bases in between. This CDR3 reads CASSDFSGDINEAFF. The CDR3 coding sequence is TGTGCCAGCAGTGACTTTAGCGGGGACATCAATGAAGCTTTCTTT.

V usage is TRBV25-1 and J usage is TRBJ1-2; 10 bases agree with TRBD1. This CDR3 is 13 amino acids long. Trimming cost V 4 bases and J 7 bases; bases outside gene matches: 3. Germline CDR1 is MGHDK and CDR2 is SYGVNS. CDR3 DNA sequence: TGTGCCAGCAGTGGTGGGACAGGGGTTGGCTACACCTTC. Protein sequence: CASSGGTGVGYTF.

This clone is medium-sized in the sample. The rearrangement uses TRBV18 and TRBJ2-7, with 9 bases fitting TRBD1. V lost 2 bases, J lost 2 bases, and 4 bases stayed unmatched. The germline V gene has CDR1 KGHSH and CDR2 LQKENI. The CDR3 sequence is 15 residues long. CDR3 in DNA: TGTGCCAGCTCACCAGAGTACAGGGGGCCCTACGAGCAGTACTTC. This sequence encodes CASSPEYRGPYEQYF.

V usage is TRBV4-3 and J usage is TRBJ1-1, with TRBD1 identical over 10 bases. V lost 0 bases, J lost 5 bases, and 6 bases stayed unmatched. The V gene's germline CDR1 is LGHNA and CDR2 YSLEER. The CDR3 loop spans 16 amino acids. CDR3 residues: CASSQDWDRGQTEAFF. For the CDR3, the DNA is TGCGCCAGCAGCCAAGATTGGGACAGGGGTCAGACTGAAGCTTTCTTT.

The chain joins TRBV9 to TRBJ1-4, with 11 bases matching TRBD1. The CDR3 runs 16 residues. Germline CDR1 reads SGDLS; CDR2 reads YYNGEE. With V trimmed by 0 bases and J by 4 bases, 2 bases remained unmatched. The CDR3 region has the DNA TGTGCCAGCAGCGTAGAGGGACAGGGGGTTAATGAAAAACTGTTTTTT. This gives the protein CASSVEGQGVNEKLFF.

The chain uses TRBV5-5 and TRBJ2-1, with D perhaps TRBD2 (5 bases). The length of the CDR3 is 13 residues. The V end lost 4 bases, the J end lost 8 bases, and 13 bases lay between the germline ends. The germline CDR1 and CDR2 sequences are SGHKS and YYEKEE (reference sequence). The CDR3 DNA reads as TGTGCCAGCAGCGCGGGTTCAGGCGATGAGCAGTTCTTC. It codes for CASSAGSGDEQFF.

The CDR3 spells CASRNSGSTYEQYF. CDR3 bases: TGTGCCAGCAGAAATTCGGGGAGTACCTACGAGCAGTACTTC. The chain combines TRBV28 with TRBJ2-7; D possibly corresponds to TRBD2 (5 bases). With 6 bases removed from V and 2 bases from J, the gap between germline ends came to 14 bases. This CDR3 has 14 amino acids. Germline assignment: CDR1 MDHEN and CDR2 SYDVKM. The full variable domain, with the rest looked up from reference TRBV28 and TRBJ2-7, is DVKVTQSSRYLVKRTGEKVFLECVQDMDHENMFWYRQDPGLGLRLIYFSYDVKMKEKGDIPEGYSVSREKKERFSLILESASTNQTSMYLCASRNSGSTYEQYFGPGTRLTVT.

The chain has TRBV11-3 and TRBJ2-5; maybe TRBD1 (6 bases). CDR1 and CDR2 from the germline V gene are SGHNT and YENEEA. CDR3 size: 15 residues. Deletions cut 1 base from V and 1 base from J, with 10 bases between. The CDR3 region is CASSLGRGSQETQYF. As DNA, the CDR3 is TGTGCCAGCAGCTTAGGAAGGGGGTCCCAAGAGACCCAGTACTTC.

The chain employs TRBV12-5 and TRBJ2-2, with D possibly being TRBD1 (7 bases). Germline V gives CDR1 LGHNT, CDR2 FRNRAP. The CDR3 extends over 16 amino acids. V lost 6 bases, J lost 2 bases, and 16 bases lay in between. The CDR3 spells CASGGGQPFNTGELFF. The CDR3 DNA reads as TGTGCTAGTGGCGGGGGACAGCCTTTTAACACCGGGGAGCTGTTTTTT.

The J gene is TRBJ2-5, the V gene TRBV9; 11 positions match TRBD2. This CDR3 contains 14 residues. CDR1 is SGDLS and CDR2 is YYNGEE in the germline V gene. The V segment lost 4 bases and the J segment 3 bases; nucleotides outside the gene matches: 2. The CDR3 nucleotides read TGTGCCAGCAGCATGGGACTAGCGGAAGAGACCCAGTACTTC. It is translated as CASSMGLAEETQYF.

The chain employs TRBV5-1 and TRBJ1-1; 7 nucleotides line up with TRBD1. Germline-derived CDR1 and CDR2 are SGHRS and YFSETQ. Losses at the gene ends were 4 bases for V and 5 bases for J; bases not matched to a gene: 8. The CDR3 loop spans 14 amino acids. The CDR3 DNA reads TGCGCCAGCAGCCTTCCAGGGGGGCTAACTGAAGCTTTCTTT. It codes for CASSLPGGLTEAFF.